This entry features one T cell receptor (beta chain) sequence. Its antigen is unidentified. The table came from immunoSEQ multiplex PCR; TCRdb's copy has only in-frame clones and leaves some out. The data contain 100,000 or so clones, 90% of them singletons. The data were obtained in a study of OX40 agonist ivuxolimab in advanced cancers. About the research overall: Ivuxolimab was administered intravenously to patients at 0.01 to 10 mg/kg every 2 weeks. Those enrolled were 82.7% male, with a mean age of around 58 years and ages from about 20 to 79. Overall study findings and caveats: Among the lowest levels of clonal expansion were found in partial responders at 0.1-3.0 mg/kg. Nonresponders included some who also had low normalized T-cell clonal expansion.

This CDR3 contains 15 residues. V lost 1 base and J 1 base, leaving 10 bases between the germline ends. In germline, CDR1 is SEHNR, CDR2 FQNEAQ (reference sequence). This TCR came from an adult with an advanced solid tumor such as melanoma, head and neck, liver or kidney cancer. The chain joins TRBV7-9 to TRBJ1-1; perhaps TRBD1 as D (5 bases). This sample comprised CD4+ or CD8+ T cells sorted from blood, obtained in a trial of the OX40 agonist ivuxolimab. The CDR3 is CASSLGTGPNTEAFF. CDR3 nucleotide sequence: TGTGCCAGCAGCTTAGGTACGGGACCGAACACTGAAGCTTTCTTT.